Following are 6 T cell receptor beta chains from one sample sequenced in a study of CD8 T cells in ankylosing spondylitis. Findings and caveats of the study: Blood of patients with ankylosing spondylitis appeared to be characterized by a TCR beta motif of eight or nine highly homologous variants.

TCRdb recomputed calls from the 5' RACE reads with MiXCR, one row per CDR3 protein. The table includes 700,000 or so distinct CDR3 sequences, roughly 19% detected once. The antigens of these receptors remain unknown. The sequencing sample was made of blood, either unsorted or a sorted T cell fraction (not recorded which). These receptors were obtained from a male donor with ankylosing spondylitis.

The rearrangement joins TRBV25-1 to TRBJ2-1, with D tentatively TRBD2 (5 bases). Trimming cost V 5 bases and J 1 base, with 15 bases left between them. CDR3 length: 16 residues. Germline loops: CDR1 MGHDK, CDR2 SYGVNS. In nucleotides, the CDR3 is TGTGCCAGCAGTAGCGACTTTGGGAGTTCCTACAATGAGCAGTTCTTC. It yields the protein CASSSDFGSSYNEQFF.

This clonotype was seen a handful of times. The chain employs TRBV7-2 and TRBJ1-1; TRBD1 matches at 8 bases. V shed 3 bases, J shed 0 bases, and the junction held 3 bases outside the gene matches. Germline loops: CDR1 SGHTA, CDR2 FQGNSA. The CDR3 has 15 amino acids. CDR3 amino acids: CASSFRTGMNTEAFF. CDR3 bases: TGTGCCAGCAGCTTTCGGACAGGGATGAACACTGAAGCTTTCTTT.

This clonotype was seen at least ten times. One end of the junction varies from germline; a read error may be responsible. The chain carries TRBV12-3 or TRBV12-4 and TRBJ2-2; possibly TRBD1 for D (5 bases). The CDR3 has 12 residues. The CDR3 loop reads CASSPGTGELFF. The CDR3 DNA is TGCGCCAGCAGCCCAGGGACCGGGGAGCTGTTTTTT.

Many counts were recorded for this clonotype. J is TRBJ2-7 and V is TRBV9, with 7 bases matching TRBD1. Germline loops: CDR1 SGDLS, CDR2 YYNGEE. The CDR3 length is 15 residues. V lost 4 bases to trimming and J lost 2 bases; unmatched junction nucleotides: 9. CDR3 DNA sequence: TGTGCCAGCAGCTCGAGAGGGGGCTCTACCTACGAGCAGTACTTC. This translates into CASSSRGGSTYEQYF.

This clonotype was found many times. V is TRBV3-1 and J is TRBJ2-1; D not resolved. V lost 2 bases to trimming and J lost 12 bases, with 8 bases between them. The CDR3 has 11 residues. Germline V CDR1 and CDR2: LGHDT, YNNKEL (reference sequence). The CDR3 sequence is CASSQSGTQFF. DNA for the CDR3: TGTGCCAGCAGCCAATCTGGTACGCAGTTCTTC.

This clonotype was seen more than once but under ten times. V and J are TRBV12-3 or TRBV12-4 and TRBJ1-5; D unresolved. The ends were cut back, 3 bases at V and 9 bases at J, with 12 bases in the middle. This CDR3 spans 13 amino acids. The CDR3 coding sequence is TGTGCCAGCAGTTTCGTCAGGAGTATGCCCCAGCATTTT. Its protein is CASSFVRSMPQHF.